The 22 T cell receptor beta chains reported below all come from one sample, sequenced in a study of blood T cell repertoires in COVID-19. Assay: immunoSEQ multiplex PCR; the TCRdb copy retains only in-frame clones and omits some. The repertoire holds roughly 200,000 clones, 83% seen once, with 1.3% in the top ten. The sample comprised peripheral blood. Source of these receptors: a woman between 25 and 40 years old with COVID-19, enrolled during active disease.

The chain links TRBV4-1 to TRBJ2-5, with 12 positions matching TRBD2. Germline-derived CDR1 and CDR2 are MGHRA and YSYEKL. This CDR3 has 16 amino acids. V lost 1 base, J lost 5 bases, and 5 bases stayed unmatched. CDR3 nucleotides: TGCGCCAGCAGCCAAGCTAGCGGGGGGGCGGGGGAGACCCAGTACTTC. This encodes CASSQASGGAGETQYF.

CDR3 protein: CASSIDTNFNEQFF. CDR3 bases: TGTGCCAGTAGTATAGATACAAATTTCAATGAGCAGTTCTTC. The rearrangement joins TRBV19 to TRBJ2-1, with D uncertain. Trimming shortened V by 0 bases and J by 6 bases, and 9 bases separated the two germline ends. The CDR3 has 14 residues. CDR1 and CDR2 (germline): LNHDA, SQIVND (reference sequence).

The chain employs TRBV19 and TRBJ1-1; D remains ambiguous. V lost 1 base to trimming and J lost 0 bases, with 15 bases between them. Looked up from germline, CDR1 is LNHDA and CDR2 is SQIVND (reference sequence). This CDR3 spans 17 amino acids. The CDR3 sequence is CASSIGASGRMNTEAFF. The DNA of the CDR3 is TGTGCCAGTAGTATAGGGGCCTCCGGTCGGATGAACACTGAAGCTTTCTTT.

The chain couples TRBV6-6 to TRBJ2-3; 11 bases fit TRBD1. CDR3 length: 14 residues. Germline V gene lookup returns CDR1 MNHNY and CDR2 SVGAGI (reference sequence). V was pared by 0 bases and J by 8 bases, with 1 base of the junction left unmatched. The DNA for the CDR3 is TGTGCCAGCAGTTACTCCGGGACAGGGGGTACGCAGTATTTT. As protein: CASSYSGTGGTQYF.

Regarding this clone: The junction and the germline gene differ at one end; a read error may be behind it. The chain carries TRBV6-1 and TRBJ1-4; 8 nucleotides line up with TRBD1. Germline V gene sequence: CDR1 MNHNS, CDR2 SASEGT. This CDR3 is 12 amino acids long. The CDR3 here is CASSEWETGASF. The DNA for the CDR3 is TGTGCCAGCAGTGAATGGGAGACAGGGGCCTCTTTT.

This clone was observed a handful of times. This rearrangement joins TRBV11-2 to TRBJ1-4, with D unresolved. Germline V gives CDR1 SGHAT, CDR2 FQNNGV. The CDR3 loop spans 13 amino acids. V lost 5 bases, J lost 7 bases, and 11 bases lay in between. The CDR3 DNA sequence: TGTGCCAGCAGCGACACATTCCGTGAAAAACTGTTTTTT. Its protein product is CASSDTFREKLFF.

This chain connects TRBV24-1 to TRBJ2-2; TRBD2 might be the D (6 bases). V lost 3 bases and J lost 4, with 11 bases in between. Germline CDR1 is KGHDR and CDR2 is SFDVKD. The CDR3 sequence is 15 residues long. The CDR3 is CATSDPTRSTGELFF. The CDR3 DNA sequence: TGTGCCACCAGTGATCCGACTAGATCCACCGGGGAGCTGTTTTTT.

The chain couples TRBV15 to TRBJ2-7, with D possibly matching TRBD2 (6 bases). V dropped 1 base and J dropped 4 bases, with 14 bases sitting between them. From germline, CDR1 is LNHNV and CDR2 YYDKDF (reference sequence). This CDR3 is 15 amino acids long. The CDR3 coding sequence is TGTGCCACCAGCAGAGTGCGGGACCTCGGGTACGAGCAGTACTTC. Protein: CATSRVRDLGYEQYF.

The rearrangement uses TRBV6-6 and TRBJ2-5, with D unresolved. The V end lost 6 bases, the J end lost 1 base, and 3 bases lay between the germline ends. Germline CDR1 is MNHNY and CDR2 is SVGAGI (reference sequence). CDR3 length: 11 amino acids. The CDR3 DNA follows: TGTGCCAGCAGCTCCCAAGAGACCCAGTACTTC. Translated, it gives CASSSQETQYF.

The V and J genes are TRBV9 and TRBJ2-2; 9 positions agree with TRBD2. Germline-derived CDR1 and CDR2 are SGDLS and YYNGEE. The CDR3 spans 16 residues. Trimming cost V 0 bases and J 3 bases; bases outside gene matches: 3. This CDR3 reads CASSVERTSDTGELFF. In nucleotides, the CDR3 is TGTGCCAGCAGCGTAGAAAGGACTAGCGACACCGGGGAGCTGTTTTTT.

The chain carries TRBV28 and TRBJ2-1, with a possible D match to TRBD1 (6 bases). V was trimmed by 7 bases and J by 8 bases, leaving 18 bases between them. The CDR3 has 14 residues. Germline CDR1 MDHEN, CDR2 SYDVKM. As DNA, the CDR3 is TGTGCCAGCACCCCTGGCGGACAGTTAGATGAGCAGTTCTTC. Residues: CASTPGGQLDEQFF.

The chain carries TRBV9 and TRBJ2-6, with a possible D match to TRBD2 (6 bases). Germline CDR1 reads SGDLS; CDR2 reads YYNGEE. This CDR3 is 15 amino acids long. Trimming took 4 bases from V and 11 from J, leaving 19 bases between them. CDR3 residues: CASSPPTGALDVLTF. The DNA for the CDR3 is TGTGCCAGCAGCCCCCCAACGGGAGCCCTCGACGTCCTGACTTTC.

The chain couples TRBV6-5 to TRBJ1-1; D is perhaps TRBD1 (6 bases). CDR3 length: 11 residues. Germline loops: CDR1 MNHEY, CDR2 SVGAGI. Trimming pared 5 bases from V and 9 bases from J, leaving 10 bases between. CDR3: CASSTGLKAFF. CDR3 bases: TGTGCCAGCAGTACAGGGTTGAAAGCTTTCTTT.

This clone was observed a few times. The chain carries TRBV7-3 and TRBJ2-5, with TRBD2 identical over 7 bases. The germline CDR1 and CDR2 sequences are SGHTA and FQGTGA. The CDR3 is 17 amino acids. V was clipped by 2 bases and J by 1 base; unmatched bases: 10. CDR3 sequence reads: CASSLGGSGLPQETQYF. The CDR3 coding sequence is TGTGCCAGCAGCTTAGGGGGTTCGGGACTACCCCAAGAGACCCAGTACTTC. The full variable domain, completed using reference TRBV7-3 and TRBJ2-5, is GAGVSQTPSNKVTEKGKYVELRCDPISGHTALYWYRQSLGQGPEFLIYFQGTGAADDSGLPNDRFFAVRPEGSVSTLKIQRTERGDSAVYLCASSLGGSGLPQETQYFGPGTRLLVL.

The CDR3 nucleotides read TGTGCCAGCAGCCCTCCGGGGGGCGGGAATGAGCAGTTCTTC. It yields the protein CASSPPGGGNEQFF. The rearrangement joins TRBV28 to TRBJ2-1; D perhaps matches TRBD2 (7 bases). The CDR3 spans 14 residues. Germline values: CDR1 MDHEN, CDR2 SYDVKM. Trimming shortened V by 6 bases and J by 7 bases, and 16 bases separated the two germline ends.

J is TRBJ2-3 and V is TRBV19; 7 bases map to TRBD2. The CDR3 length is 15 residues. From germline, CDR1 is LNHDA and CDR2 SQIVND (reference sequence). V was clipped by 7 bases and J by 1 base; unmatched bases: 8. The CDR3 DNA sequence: TGTGCCAGTAACAAGGGAGGGCCGGGCACAGATACGCAGTATTTT. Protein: CASNKGGPGTDTQYF.

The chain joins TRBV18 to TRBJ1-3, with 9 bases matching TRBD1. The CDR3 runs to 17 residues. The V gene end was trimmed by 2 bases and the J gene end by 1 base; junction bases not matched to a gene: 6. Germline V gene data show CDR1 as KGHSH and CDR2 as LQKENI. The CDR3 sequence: CASSPVTGQGSGNTIYF. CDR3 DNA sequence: TGTGCCAGCTCACCAGTCACGGGACAGGGTTCTGGAAACACCATATATTTT.

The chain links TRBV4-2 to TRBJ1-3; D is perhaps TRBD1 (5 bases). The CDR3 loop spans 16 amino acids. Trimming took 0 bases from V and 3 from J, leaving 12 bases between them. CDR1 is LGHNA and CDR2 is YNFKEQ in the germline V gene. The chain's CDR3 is CASSQEAGLSGNTIYF. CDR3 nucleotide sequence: TGTGCCAGCAGCCAAGAGGCGGGGCTGAGTGGAAACACCATATATTTT.

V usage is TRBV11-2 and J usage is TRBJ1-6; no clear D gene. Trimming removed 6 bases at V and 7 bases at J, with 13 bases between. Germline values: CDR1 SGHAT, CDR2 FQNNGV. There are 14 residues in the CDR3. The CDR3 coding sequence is TGTGCCAGCAGTGGCGCGGCGGGGAATTCACCCCTCCACTTT. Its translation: CASSGAAGNSPLHF.

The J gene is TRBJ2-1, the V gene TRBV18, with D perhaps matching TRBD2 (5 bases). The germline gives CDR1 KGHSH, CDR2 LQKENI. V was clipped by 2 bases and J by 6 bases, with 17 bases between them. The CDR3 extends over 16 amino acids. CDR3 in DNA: TGTGCCAGCTCACCAATGTACGCAGCGGAGCGCAATGAGCAGTTCTTC. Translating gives CASSPMYAAERNEQFF.

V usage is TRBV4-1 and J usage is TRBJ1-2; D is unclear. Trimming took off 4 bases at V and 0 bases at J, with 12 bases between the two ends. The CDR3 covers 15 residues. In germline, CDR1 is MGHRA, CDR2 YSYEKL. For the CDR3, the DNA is TGCGCCAGCAGCCGAATGGAGTTAGCTAACTATGGCTACACCTTC. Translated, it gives CASSRMELANYGYTF.

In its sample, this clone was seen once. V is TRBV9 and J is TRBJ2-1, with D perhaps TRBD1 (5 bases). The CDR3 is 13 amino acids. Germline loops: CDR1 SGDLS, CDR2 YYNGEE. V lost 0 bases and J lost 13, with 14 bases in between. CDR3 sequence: CASSVGVPGIQFF. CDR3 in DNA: TGTGCCAGCAGCGTAGGTGTTCCAGGGATACAGTTCTTC. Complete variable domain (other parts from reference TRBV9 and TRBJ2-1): DSGVTQTPKHLITATGQRVTLRCSPRSGDLSVYWYQQSLDQGLQFLIQYYNGEERAKGNILERFSAQQFPDLHSELNLSSLELGDSALYFCASSVGVPGIQFFGPGTRLTVL.